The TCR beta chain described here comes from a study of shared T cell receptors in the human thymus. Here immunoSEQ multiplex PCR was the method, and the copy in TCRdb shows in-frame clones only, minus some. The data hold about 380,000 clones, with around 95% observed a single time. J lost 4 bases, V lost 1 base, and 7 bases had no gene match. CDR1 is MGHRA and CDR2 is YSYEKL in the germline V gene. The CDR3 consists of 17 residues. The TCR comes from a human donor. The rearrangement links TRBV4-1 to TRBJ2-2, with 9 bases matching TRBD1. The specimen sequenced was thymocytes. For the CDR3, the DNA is TGCGCCAGCAGCCAAGCGGGGACAGGGCCCCCCACCGGGGAGCTGTTTTTT. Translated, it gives CASSQAGTGPPTGELFF.